One and the same sample provided the 26 T cell receptor beta chains below, sequenced in a study of identical twins. MiXCR, run by TCRdb on the 5' RACE reads, gives a single entry per CDR3 protein. The data contain nearly 900,000 distinct CDR3 sequences, roughly an eighth of them singletons. The sample also formed part of further work on yellow fever vaccine responses in identical twins.

Specimen: PBMCs. The receptors originated from a woman aged 18 to 35 in good health.

This chain connects TRBV28 to TRBJ2-7; 11 bases match TRBD1. The CDR3 covers 14 residues. The junction had 10 bases not matched to a gene; V was cut back by 8 bases and J by 7 bases. The germline V gene encodes CDR1 MDHEN and CDR2 SYDVKM. CDR3 nucleotides: TGTGCCAGCTACCGGGACAGGGGGGGTCTGGAGCAGTACTTC. It specifies CASYRDRGGLEQYF.

A few counts support this clonotype. The chain couples TRBV2 to TRBJ1-1, with D unclear. CDR3 length: 14 amino acids. Trimming shortened V by 2 bases and J by 0 bases, and 7 bases separated the two germline ends. Germline-derived CDR1 and CDR2 are SNHLY and FYNNEI. The CDR3 spells CASSEWQMNTEAFF. CDR3 nucleotide sequence: TGTGCCAGCAGTGAATGGCAGATGAACACTGAAGCTTTCTTT.

This clonotype was recorded at least ten times. The chain links TRBV7-9 to TRBJ2-7; D gene unclear. The germline V and J ends were trimmed by 3 bases and 5 bases, with 8 bases remaining between them. In germline, CDR1 is SEHNR, CDR2 FQNEAQ (reference sequence). The CDR3 has 12 residues. Here the CDR3 reads CASSFQSHEQYF. The CDR3 DNA reads TGTGCCAGCAGCTTTCAATCCCACGAGCAGTACTTC.

This clonotype was counted between two and nine times. V and J are TRBV6-1 and TRBJ2-6; the match to TRBD1 covers 9 bases. With 5 bases clipped from V and 2 bases from J, the junction kept 4 bases outside the gene matches. The CDR3 totals 16 residues. CDR1 and CDR2 from the germline V gene are MNHNS and SASEGT. This CDR3 reads CASSRTGETGANVLTF. The CDR3, as DNA: TGTGCCAGCAGTAGGACAGGGGAAACTGGGGCCAACGTCCTGACTTTC.

This rearrangement joins TRBV5-1 to TRBJ2-2; D is perhaps TRBD1 (7 bases). V lost 0 bases and J lost 3, with 12 bases in between. Germline assignment: CDR1 SGHRS and CDR2 YFSETQ. The CDR3 consists of 16 residues. The CDR3 reads CASSLGGTAHTGELFF. CDR3 coding DNA: TGCGCCAGCAGCTTGGGCGGGACAGCACACACCGGGGAGCTGTTTTTT.

There are a few counts of this clonotype. The chain combines TRBV27 with TRBJ1-1; the D is unclear. The CDR3 spans 11 residues. Germline V gene data show CDR1 as MNHEY and CDR2 as SMNVEV (reference sequence). V dropped 7 bases and J dropped 6 bases, with 9 bases sitting between them. As DNA, the CDR3 is TGTGCCAGCATCTACGGCCCTGAAGCTTTCTTT. It encodes CASIYGPEAFF.

The chain uses TRBV10-3 and TRBJ2-1; 13 nucleotides match TRBD2. CDR1 ENHRY and CDR2 SYGVKD come from the germline V gene. CDR3 length: 17 residues. The J segment lost 10 bases and the V segment lost 2 bases, leaving 11 bases of the junction unmatched. CDR3 sequence (DNA): TGTGCCATCAGTGAGACTTGGACTAGCGGGAGTGTTAAGGAGCAGTTCTTC. It encodes CAISETWTSGSVKEQFF.

The chain employs TRBV15 and TRBJ2-5, with 8 bases that match TRBD2. The CDR3 spans 15 residues. Germline V gene sequence: CDR1 LNHNV, CDR2 YYDKDF (reference sequence). J lost 0 bases, V lost 3 bases, and 3 bases had no gene match. CDR3 protein: CATSSAGGYQETQYF. DNA of the CDR3: TGTGCCACCAGCAGTGCGGGGGGCTACCAAGAGACCCAGTACTTC.

This clonotype has more than one count but fewer than ten. V usage is TRBV11-2 and J usage is TRBJ1-4; no firm D call. Per germline, CDR1 SGHAT and CDR2 FQNNGV. Trimming removed 0 bases from V and 4 bases from J, with 12 bases in between. The CDR3 spans 16 residues. In DNA form, the CDR3 reads TGTGCCAGCAGCTTAGATCCGAACGATATTAATGAAAAACTGTTTTTT. Translation gives CASSLDPNDINEKLFF.

The rearrangement links TRBV12-3 or TRBV12-4 to TRBJ2-2, with D uncertain. V shed 11 bases and J shed 4 bases, with 14 bases lying between them. The CDR3 consists of 13 residues. The DNA for the CDR3 is TGTGCCTCCGCCCTCGACGGCACCGGGGAGCTGTTTTTT. Translating it yields CASALDGTGELFF.

This clonotype has a handful of counts. The chain is built from TRBV6-1 and TRBJ2-7, with TRBD2 matching over 12 bases. The V segment lost 6 bases and the J segment 2 bases; nucleotides outside the gene matches: 5. The CDR3 extends over 15 amino acids. The germline gives CDR1 MNHNS, CDR2 SASEGT. This chain's CDR3 is CASRDRLAGAYEQYF. The CDR3 nucleotides read TGTGCCAGCAGAGACAGACTAGCGGGGGCCTACGAGCAGTACTTC.

V gene TRBV28 combines with J gene TRBJ1-1; D gene ambiguous. Germline lookup yields CDR1 MDHEN and CDR2 SYDVKM. Trimming took off 4 bases at V and 3 bases at J, with 9 bases between the two ends. The CDR3 covers 13 residues. CDR3 region: CASSSVGYTEAFF. In DNA, the CDR3 is TGTGCCAGCAGTTCCGTGGGGTACACTGAAGCTTTCTTT. The whole variable domain, remainder taken from reference TRBV28 and TRBJ1-1, is DVKVTQSSRYLVKRTGEKVFLECVQDMDHENMFWYRQDPGLGLRLIYFSYDVKMKEKGDIPEGYSVSREKKERFSLILESASTNQTSMYLCASSSVGYTEAFFGQGTRLTVV.

This clonotype turned up a few times. J is TRBJ2-7 and V is TRBV7-9; D is unclear. The V gene lost 5 bases and the J gene lost 2 bases, with 19 bases spanning the gap. Germline CDR1 reads SEHNR; CDR2 reads FQNEAQ (reference sequence). The CDR3 is 16 amino acids. The chain's CDR3 is CASSSPDTDLTYEQYF. The CDR3 nucleotides read TGTGCCAGCAGCAGCCCCGACACGGATTTAACCTACGAGCAGTACTTC.

This clonotype came up many times. This chain uses TRBV12-3 or TRBV12-4 with TRBJ1-6; D may be TRBD1 (5 bases). This CDR3 is 14 amino acids long. Trimming took off 3 bases at V and 9 bases at J, with 12 bases between the two ends. The CDR3 nucleotides are TGTGCCAGCAGTTTCGGGTCTGGGGGTTCACCCCTCCACTTT. It is translated as CASSFGSGGSPLHF.

This clonotype occurred a few times. This chain joins TRBV10-3 and TRBJ2-7; D is undetermined. CDR1 is ENHRY and CDR2 is SYGVKD in the germline V gene. Trimming left V 0 bases short and J 3 bases short, with 6 bases between. This CDR3 has 13 residues. The CDR3 coding sequence is TGTGCCATCAGTGAGTCGGTAGACTACGAGCAGTACGTC. Translating gives CAISESVDYEQYV.

V usage is TRBV6-4 and J usage is TRBJ2-2; D is possibly TRBD1 (6 bases). The CDR3 runs to 13 residues. CDR1 and CDR2 (germline): MRHNA, SNTAGT. V dropped 6 bases and J dropped 6 bases, with 11 bases sitting between them. CDR3 in DNA: TGTGCCAGCAGCCCGACAGGCCCCGGGGAGCTGTTTTTT. Translated, it gives CASSPTGPGELFF.

This clonotype was seen ten or more times. The V gene is TRBV15, the J gene TRBJ1-1; D gene uncertain. Germline V gene lookup returns CDR1 LNHNV and CDR2 YYDKDF (reference sequence). There are 13 residues in the CDR3. Trimming cost V 8 bases and J 3 bases, with 13 bases left between them. The CDR3 protein is CATARGVDTEAFF. The CDR3, as DNA: TGTGCCACCGCCAGAGGTGTGGACACTGAAGCTTTCTTT. The full variable domain, its missing parts supplied by reference TRBV15 and TRBJ1-1, is DAMVIQNPRYQVTQFGKPVTLSCSQTLNHNVMYWYQQKSSQAPKLLFHYYDKDFNNEADTPDNFQSRRPNTSFCFLDIRSPGLGDTAMYLCATARGVDTEAFFGQGTRLTVV.

The chain couples TRBV7-2 to TRBJ2-7, with 7 bases matching TRBD2. V dropped 5 bases and J dropped 2; count of bases not matched to a gene: 12. This CDR3 is 16 amino acids long. From germline, CDR1 is SGHTA and CDR2 FQGNSA. The CDR3 loop reads CASSNRAQGLTYEQYF. CDR3 DNA sequence: TGTGCCAGCAGCAATAGGGCCCAGGGACTAACCTACGAGCAGTACTTC.

J is TRBJ1-5 and V is TRBV20-1, with TRBD1 matching 7 bases. The length of the CDR3 is 15 residues. Germline V gene sequence: CDR1 DFQATT, CDR2 SNEGSKA (reference sequence). After removal of 1 base from V and 2 bases from J, the junction contained 5 bases not matched to a gene. The CDR3 nucleotides read TGCAGTGCTAGAGTTCAAGACAGGGGCAATCAGCCCCAGCATTTT. It yields the protein CSARVQDRGNQPQHF.

This clonotype came up many times. The V call is TRBV12-3 or TRBV12-4, the J call TRBJ1-5, with D unclear. This CDR3 has 12 residues. V gave up 4 bases and J gave up 11 bases, with 12 bases separating them. CDR3 nucleotides: TGTGCCAGCAGTTCCCTGGATCAAGCCCAGCATTTT. Its protein product is CASSSLDQAQHF.

The J gene is TRBJ1-2, the V gene TRBV20-1; 9 nucleotides agree with TRBD1. The CDR3 length is 14 residues. Germline V gene data show CDR1 as DFQATT and CDR2 as SNEGSKA (reference sequence). The V and J ends lost 6 bases and 5 bases, in that order; junction bases with no gene match: 10. The CDR3 region is CSAQVQGAGYGYTF. DNA for the CDR3: TGCAGTGCCCAAGTACAGGGGGCAGGGTATGGCTACACCTTC.

The chain combines TRBV7-7 with TRBJ2-5; 9 bases fit TRBD2. The CDR3 length is 15 residues. V lost 5 bases to trimming and J lost 1 base; unmatched junction nucleotides: 5. CDR1 and CDR2 (germline): SSHAT, FNYEAQ (reference sequence). CDR3 in DNA: TGTGCCAGCAGCCTTGGGACTAGCAGCCAAGAGACCCAGTACTTC. It is translated as CASSLGTSSQETQYF.

The chain links TRBV7-9 to TRBJ1-1, with D possibly being TRBD1 (6 bases). Trimming cost V 7 bases and J 3 bases, with 18 bases left between them. The CDR3 is made up of 15 amino acids. Per germline, CDR1 SEHNR and CDR2 FQNEAQ (reference sequence). This chain's CDR3 is CASTPGGGLDTEAFF. The CDR3 coding sequence is TGTGCCAGCACCCCTGGGGGGGGCTTGGACACTGAAGCTTTCTTT.

The chain has TRBV10-3 and TRBJ2-7; 13 bases are a match to TRBD2. The CDR3 length is 20 residues. Losses at the gene ends were 0 bases for V and 3 bases for J; bases not matched to a gene: 14. Germline loops: CDR1 ENHRY, CDR2 SYGVKD. The CDR3 loop reads CAISESTPRTSGSRIYEQYF. CDR3 nucleotide sequence: TGTGCCATCAGTGAGTCTACCCCTAGGACTAGCGGGAGCAGGATCTACGAGCAGTACTTC.

There are a few counts of this clonotype. The V gene is TRBV27, the J gene TRBJ2-1; D is undetermined. The CDR3 is made up of 12 amino acids. Germline V gene data show CDR1 as MNHEY and CDR2 as SMNVEV (reference sequence). Trimming took 8 bases from V and 2 from J, leaving 7 bases between them. The CDR3 DNA reads as TGTGCCAGCTGGAGAACCTACAATGAGCAGTTCTTC. Its protein is CASWRTYNEQFF.

Many counts were recorded for this clonotype. The rearrangement joins TRBV7-8 to TRBJ2-1; D remains ambiguous. This CDR3 region has 13 residues. In germline, CDR1 is SGHVS, CDR2 FQNEAQ. Trimming removed 6 bases at V and 6 bases at J, with 12 bases between. The CDR3 region has the DNA TGTGCCAGCAGTCAAGTCCGACCCAATGAGCAGTTCTTC. Translated, it gives CASSQVRPNEQFF.